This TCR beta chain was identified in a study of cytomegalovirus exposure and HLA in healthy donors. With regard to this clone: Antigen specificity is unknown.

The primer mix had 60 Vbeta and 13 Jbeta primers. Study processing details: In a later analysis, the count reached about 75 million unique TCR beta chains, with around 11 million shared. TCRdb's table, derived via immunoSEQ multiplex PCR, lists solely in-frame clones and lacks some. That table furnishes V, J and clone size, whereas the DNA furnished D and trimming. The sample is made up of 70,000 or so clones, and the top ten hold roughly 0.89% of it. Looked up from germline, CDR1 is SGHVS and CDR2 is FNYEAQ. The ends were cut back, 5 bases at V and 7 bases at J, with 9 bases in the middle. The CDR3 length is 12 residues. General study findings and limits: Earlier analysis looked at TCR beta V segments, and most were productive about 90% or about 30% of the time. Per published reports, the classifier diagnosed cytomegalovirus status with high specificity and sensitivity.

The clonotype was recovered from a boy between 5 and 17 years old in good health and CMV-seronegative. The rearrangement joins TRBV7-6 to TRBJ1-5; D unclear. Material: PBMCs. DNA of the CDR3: TGTGCCAGCAGCCGGCCGGGGCAGCCCCAGCATTTT. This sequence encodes CASSRPGQPQHF.